One and the same sample provided the 9 T cell receptor beta chains below, sequenced in a study of cytomegalovirus exposure and HLA in healthy donors. Primers included in the PCR were 60 Vbeta and 13 Jbeta primers. Libraries were prepared by immunoSEQ multiplex PCR; TCRdb keeps only in-frame clonotypes and omits some of them. The sample lists 200,000 or so clones, 81% occurring once. Sequenced input: PBMCs. All receptors come from a man in his forties or fifties in good health and CMV-seronegative.

This sequence joins TRBV29-1 and TRBJ1-4; D unclear. Trimming removed 6 bases from V and 5 bases from J, with 10 bases in between. The CDR3 length is 12 residues. Germline CDR1 reads SQVTM; CDR2 reads ANQGSEA. The CDR3 sequence is CSVRSRNEKLFF. The CDR3 DNA reads TGCAGCGTAAGATCGAGGAATGAAAAACTGTTTTTT. The full variable domain, in which reference TRBV29-1 and TRBJ1-4 provide the parts outside the CDR3, is SAVISQKPSRDICQRGTSLTIQCQVDSQVTMMFWYRQQPGQSLTLIATANQGSEATYESGFVIDKFPISRPNLTFSTLTVSNMSPEDSSIYLCSVRSRNEKLFFGSGTQLSVL.

The rearrangement links TRBV9 to TRBJ2-7, with a tentative D call TRBD2 (6 bases). V gave up 3 bases and J gave up 4 bases, with 11 bases separating them. Germline CDR1 SGDLS, CDR2 YYNGEE. This CDR3 is built from 13 residues. For the CDR3, the DNA is TGTGCCAGCAGCGAGACGGGGACTTACGAGCAGTACTTC. It translates to CASSETGTYEQYF.

J is TRBJ2-7 and V is TRBV7-8; 12 nucleotides line up with TRBD2. Germline CDR1 and CDR2: SGHVS and FQNEAQ. The CDR3 is made up of 15 amino acids. Germline trimming cut 5 bases from V and 2 bases from J; bases unmatched to any gene: 4. CDR3 bases: TGTGCCAGCAGCAAGCTAGCGGGGGGGACCTACGAGCAGTACTTC. Its protein is CASSKLAGGTYEQYF.

V and J are TRBV7-8 and TRBJ2-6, with 7 bases fitting TRBD2. This CDR3 comprises 18 residues. CDR1 and CDR2 from the germline V gene are SGHVS and FQNEAQ. V was clipped by 2 bases and J by 0 bases; unmatched bases: 7. CDR3 coding DNA: TGTGCCAGCAGCTTAAGAGGGAGGGCGGACTCTGGGGCCAACGTCCTGACTTTC. Protein sequence: CASSLRGRADSGANVLTF.

V and J are TRBV9 and TRBJ2-1; 8 bases align to TRBD1. V shed 0 bases, J shed 6 bases, and the junction held 5 bases outside the gene matches. Per the germline V gene, CDR1 is SGDLS and CDR2 is YYNGEE. The CDR3 totals 15 residues. The CDR3, as DNA: TGTGCCAGCAGCGTAGCAGGGGGCGGTATCAATGAGCAGTTCTTC. It encodes CASSVAGGGINEQFF.

The genes are TRBV5-1 and TRBJ1-1, with 10 bases that match TRBD1. The ends lost 5 bases at V and 5 bases at J; junction bases unmatched: 9. The CDR3 consists of 15 residues. The V gene's germline CDR1 is SGHRS and CDR2 YFSETQ. CDR3 nucleotide sequence: TGCGCCAGCAGTAGAGATGACAGGGGGCGAACTGAAGCTTTCTTT. Translation gives CASSRDDRGRTEAFF.

CDR3 nucleotide sequence: TGTGCCAGCAGCCACCGGGACAACACAGATACGCAGTATTTT. Translation gives CASSHRDNTDTQYF. The chain combines TRBV9 with TRBJ2-3, with D possibly TRBD1 on 6 matching bases. Trimming pared 4 bases from V and 2 bases from J, leaving 11 bases between. Germline V gives CDR1 SGDLS, CDR2 YYNGEE. The CDR3 spans 14 residues. Drawing the rest from reference TRBV9 and TRBJ2-3, the complete variable domain is DSGVTQTPKHLITATGQRVTLRCSPRSGDLSVYWYQQSLDQGLQFLIQYYNGEERAKGNILERFSAQQFPDLHSELNLSSLELGDSALYFCASSHRDNTDTQYFGPGTRLTVL.

The genes are TRBV2 and TRBJ2-5; maybe TRBD1 (5 bases). The tail of the sequence fits TRBJ2-7 better, so the J call may be wrong. The CDR3 covers 13 residues. Germline V gene lookup returns CDR1 SNHLY and CDR2 FYNNEI. In nucleotides, the CDR3 is TGTGCCAGCAGGGGCCAAGGGGTCTACGAGCAGTACTTC. Amino acid sequence: CASRGQGVYEQYF.

The V call is TRBV7-2, the J call TRBJ1-2; possible D gene TRBD1, 6 bases. V was shortened by 4 bases and J by 5 bases, with 14 bases between the two germline ends. From germline, CDR1 is SGHTA and CDR2 FQGNSA. CDR3 length: 14 residues. DNA for the CDR3: TGTGCCAGCAGCTCACAGGGATTTGGTTATGGCTACACCTTC. It translates to CASSSQGFGYGYTF.